Reported below is one T cell receptor beta chain. In the original analysis: Amplification from reference gene primers served as the basis for estimated nucleated cell counts. The method was immunoSEQ multiplex PCR; TCRdb's version includes in-frame clones alone and lacks a portion of them. That table gives V, J and clone size, and the DNA gave D and trimming. The table has almost 300,000 clones, around 87% seen once. The data were obtained in a study of blood T cell repertoires in COVID-19. Study overall: The cDNA or gDNA used as material had been derived from T cells, B-cell-depleted T cells, or PBMCs.

Germline V gene sequence: CDR1 LNHDA, CDR2 SQIVND (reference sequence). The CDR3 loop spans 13 amino acids. V was shortened by 8 bases and J by 4 bases, with 14 bases between the two germline ends. Sequencing was performed on peripheral blood. The genes are TRBV19 and TRBJ1-2; the D gene is possibly TRBD1 (6 bases). This clonotype was sampled from a man in his 70s with acute or convalescent COVID-19. The CDR3 DNA is TGTGCCAGTGAGCACAGGGTTGGCTATGGCTACACCTTC. It encodes CASEHRVGYGYTF.